What follows are 5 T cell receptor beta chains derived from one specimen sequenced in a study of a mutant IDH1 vaccine in newly diagnosed glioma (dated by TCRdb to 2020 to 2023). Taken with the paper, the label for time point translates to: baseline, week 1 (first vaccination visit). Read against the paper, the sample's treatment or condition label means: pre-vaccination baseline after standard-of-care therapy. Library preparation employed the immunoSEQ multiplex PCR assay. What TCRdb holds here is the immuneACCESS table cut down to in-frame rearrangements. Part of the clones is not present; checked against another copy, under half of the missing clones reflect an unresolved V gene, and the others are unexplained. Counted in this sample were 68,000 or so clones; about four fifths of them appeared once. The top ten constitute 7.5% to 9% of the sample. Sequences were derived from PBMCs, sampled from a glioma patient treated with radiotherapy, temozolomide or both. The receptor set was obtained from a man aged 45-65 years with glioma.

This clone was seen only once. The rearrangement links TRBV4-1 to TRBJ2-7, with TRBD1 matching over 7 bases. The CDR3 runs 12 residues. The trim removed 8 bases at V and 0 bases at J, leaving 1 base unmatched. Germline V lookup: CDR1 MGHRA, CDR2 YSYEKL. CDR3 protein: CASGDSSYEQYF. The CDR3 DNA reads as TGCGCCAGCGGGGACAGCTCCTACGAGCAGTACTTC.

The DNA of the CDR3 is TGTGCCAGCAGCTTCGGAACTGAAGCTTTCTTT. As protein: CASSFGTEAFF. This chain joins TRBV5-4 and TRBJ1-1; D is unresolved. V was shortened by 2 bases and J by 5 bases, with 4 bases between the two germline ends. Germline V gives CDR1 SGHNT, CDR2 YYREEE (reference sequence). This CDR3 is 11 amino acids long.

The chain carries TRBV6-1 and TRBJ2-2; 9 positions match TRBD2. The CDR3 runs 15 residues. CDR1 and CDR2 from the germline V gene are MNHNS and SASEGT. V shed 7 bases and J 5 bases; nucleotides not matched to a gene: 8. The CDR3 here is CASMLAGRRTGELFF. As DNA, the CDR3 is TGTGCCAGCATGCTAGCGGGGAGGAGGACCGGGGAGCTGTTTTTT.

This clone was found a few times. The rearrangement uses TRBV6-1 and TRBJ1-5; no clear D. This CDR3 spans 18 amino acids. Germline V CDR1 and CDR2: MNHNS, SASEGT. Trimming cost V 0 bases and J 0 bases, with 15 bases left between them. CDR3 bases: TGTGCCAGCAGTGAAGCCGGTGGTGCGGGTTATAGCAATCAGCCCCAGCATTTT. Protein: CASSEAGGAGYSNQPQHF.

The chain links TRBV5-4 to TRBJ1-2; 11 bases match TRBD1. V gave up 1 base and J gave up 6 bases; unmatched junction bases: 8. This CDR3 has 16 residues. From germline, CDR1 is SGHNT and CDR2 YYREEE (reference sequence). The CDR3 here is CASSLPGQGDRDGYTF. In DNA form, the CDR3 reads TGTGCCAGCAGCTTGCCGGGACAGGGGGATAGGGATGGCTACACCTTC.